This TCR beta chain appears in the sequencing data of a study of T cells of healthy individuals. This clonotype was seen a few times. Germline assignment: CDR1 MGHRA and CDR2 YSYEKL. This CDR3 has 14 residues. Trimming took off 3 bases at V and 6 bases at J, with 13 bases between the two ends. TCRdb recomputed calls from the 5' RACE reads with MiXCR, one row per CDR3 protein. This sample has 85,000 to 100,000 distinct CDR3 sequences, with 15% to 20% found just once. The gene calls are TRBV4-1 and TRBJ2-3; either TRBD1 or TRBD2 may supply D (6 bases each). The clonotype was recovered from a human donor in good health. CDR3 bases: TGCGCCAGCAGCCAGACCCAAGGGGGGGATACGCAGTATTTT. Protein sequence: CASSQTQGGDTQYF.